This entry lists 19 T cell receptor beta chains sequenced from one sample in a study of long-term antiretroviral therapy in people with HIV (dated by TCRdb to 2021 to 2024). The immunoSEQ hsTCRB v3.0 assay was used at survey level resolution for TRB variable region sequencing. Sourced from immuneACCESS, this table was stored by TCRdb with only in-frame sequences that have V and J called. A share of the clones is absent; for the studies checked, an unresolved V gene accounts for under half, and the remainder has no known explanation. The sample has approximately 20,000 clones on record, around 77% of them singletons. 12% of the sample rests with the top ten. This specimen was unsorted PBMCs, taken approximately 1.8 years before starting antiretroviral therapy. The receptor source for this set is a woman aged 40 to 55 with HIV.

The chain couples TRBV5-6 to TRBJ2-3, with a possible D match to TRBD2 (8 bases). Per germline, CDR1 SGHDT and CDR2 YYEEEE. V lost 0 bases and J lost 8, with 16 bases in between. CDR3 length equals 15 residues. Here the CDR3 DNA reads TGTGCCAGCAGCTTGGGACTAGCGCAGGGGGGTACGCAGTATTTT. Translation: CASSLGLAQGGTQYF.

This clone appeared a few times. Other DNA sequences in this sample translate to the same CDR3. The rearrangement uses TRBV30 and TRBJ2-5; D is undetermined. The CDR3 covers 13 residues. The V gene lost 0 bases and the J gene lost 4 bases, with 9 bases spanning the gap. From germline, CDR1 is GTSNPN and CDR2 SVGIG (reference sequence). CDR3 residues: CAWSVLKGETQYF. In DNA, the CDR3 is TGTGCCTGGAGTGTACTAAAGGGAGAGACCCAGTACTTC.

This clone appeared a single time. The rearrangement links TRBV11-2 to TRBJ2-5; 7 nucleotides match TRBD2. Germline CDR1 and CDR2: SGHAT and FQNNGV. The CDR3 extends over 14 amino acids. The V segment lost 2 bases and the J segment 4 bases; nucleotides outside the gene matches: 4. CDR3 DNA sequence: TGTGCCAGCAGCTTACAGCGGGGAACAGAGACCCAGTACTTC. It yields the protein CASSLQRGTETQYF.

This chain links TRBV5-1 with TRBJ2-3; 14 nucleotides agree with TRBD2. Germline lookup yields CDR1 SGHRS and CDR2 YFSETQ. Trimming removed 4 bases from V and 5 bases from J; junction bases left unmatched: 6. The CDR3 has 16 residues. DNA of the CDR3: TGCGCCAGCAGCCCGGGGACTAGCGGGAGCTTAGATACGCAGTATTTT. It is translated as CASSPGTSGSLDTQYF.

J is TRBJ2-4 and V is TRBV5-4; unclear D gene. V lost 2 bases and J lost 0, with 9 bases in between. CDR1 and CDR2 from the germline V gene are SGHNT and YYREEE (reference sequence). CDR3 length: 15 amino acids. CDR3 loop: CASSFSTVAKNIQYF. For the CDR3, the DNA is TGTGCCAGCAGCTTCTCAACAGTAGCCAAAAACATTCAGTACTTC.

The gene calls are TRBV5-1 and TRBJ1-4; D may be TRBD1 (5 bases). Trimming cost V 4 bases and J 7 bases, with 14 bases left between them. CDR3 length: 14 amino acids. Germline V lookup: CDR1 SGHRS, CDR2 YFSETQ. The CDR3 nucleotides are TGCGCCAGCAGCGACTCGGGGGGTGGTGAAAAACTGTTTTTT. Amino acids: CASSDSGGGEKLFF.

The chain has TRBV5-6 and TRBJ1-1; tentatively, D is TRBD1 (5 bases). The CDR3 spans 15 residues. Between the trimmed V and J ends, which lost 4 bases and 4 bases, there was a span of 17 bases. The germline V gene encodes CDR1 SGHDT and CDR2 YYEEEE. CDR3 coding DNA: TGTGCCAGCAGCGCTGGCGACCTTGGGGGCACTGAAGCTTTCTTT. This sequence encodes CASSAGDLGGTEAFF.

The chain employs TRBV6-5 and TRBJ1-5, with 7 bases aligning to TRBD1. This CDR3 region has 15 residues. Trimming removed 6 bases from V and 2 bases from J; junction bases left unmatched: 7. Germline values: CDR1 MNHEY, CDR2 SVGAGI. CDR3 loop: CASSPGTVGNQPQHF. CDR3 in DNA: TGTGCCAGCAGCCCCGGGACAGTCGGCAATCAGCCCCAGCATTTT.

The V call is TRBV5-5, the J call TRBJ2-2; D unresolved. CDR1 is SGHKS and CDR2 is YYEKEE in the germline V gene (reference sequence). This CDR3 has 15 residues. The ends were cut back, 3 bases at V and 4 bases at J, with 13 bases in the middle. DNA for the CDR3: TGTGCCAGCAGCTGGCAGGAGCGACCCACCGGGGAGCTGTTTTTT. As protein: CASSWQERPTGELFF.

The rearrangement uses TRBV27 and TRBJ2-5; TRBD2 matches at 9 bases. The germline gives CDR1 MNHEY, CDR2 SMNVEV (reference sequence). The CDR3 runs 17 residues. V shed 5 bases and J 5 bases; nucleotides not matched to a gene: 15. CDR3 amino acids: CASSPHPRLAGRETQYF. The CDR3 region has the DNA TGTGCCAGCAGTCCCCACCCCCGGCTAGCGGGAAGGGAGACCCAGTACTTC.

The chain employs TRBV9 and TRBJ2-3; 9 nucleotides agree with TRBD1. In germline, CDR1 is SGDLS, CDR2 YYNGEE. This CDR3 has 14 residues. V was clipped by 4 bases and J by 6 bases; unmatched bases: 6. The CDR3 DNA is TGTGCCAGCAGCTTGGGCGGGACAGGGGATACGCAGTATTTT. It yields the protein CASSLGGTGDTQYF.

The V call is TRBV5-5, the J call TRBJ2-5; D remains ambiguous. There are 14 residues in the CDR3. With 3 bases removed from V and 5 bases from J, the gap between germline ends came to 14 bases. Germline CDR1 is SGHKS and CDR2 is YYEKEE (reference sequence). CDR3 coding DNA: TGTGCCAGCAGCTACTACAGCAATACGGAGACCCAGTACTTC. It specifies CASSYYSNTETQYF.

This clone was recorded a few times. This chain connects TRBV9 to TRBJ1-1, with D hard to call. The CDR3 is made up of 13 amino acids. Deletions cut 1 base from V and 5 bases from J, with 9 bases between. Germline CDR1 SGDLS, CDR2 YYNGEE. For the CDR3, the DNA is TGTGCCAGCAGCGTATCACAGATTACTGAAGCTTTCTTT. Protein product: CASSVSQITEAFF. The full variable domain, rest sourced from reference TRBV9 and TRBJ1-1, is DSGVTQTPKHLITATGQRVTLRCSPRSGDLSVYWYQQSLDQGLQFLIQYYNGEERAKGNILERFSAQQFPDLHSELNLSSLELGDSALYFCASSVSQITEAFFGQGTRLTVV.

This sequence joins TRBV19 and TRBJ1-5; the match to TRBD1 covers 8 bases. The CDR3 spans 18 residues. Germline trimming cut 3 bases from V and 2 bases from J; bases unmatched to any gene: 12. Germline V CDR1 and CDR2: LNHDA, SQIVND (reference sequence). The CDR3 nucleotides read TGTGCCAGTAGTATCGGTCAGGGGGCCGGGTGGGGCAATCAGCCCCAGCATTTT. It yields the protein CASSIGQGAGWGNQPQHF.

The J gene is TRBJ2-7, the V gene TRBV19, with 12 nucleotides matching TRBD2. The CDR3 extends over 16 amino acids. Germline V gene sequence: CDR1 LNHDA, CDR2 SQIVND (reference sequence). J lost 2 bases, V lost 6 bases, and 8 bases had no gene match. CDR3 DNA sequence: TGTGCCAGTAGCCAAGGGACTAGCGGGTATACCTACGAGCAGTACTTC. Translation gives CASSQGTSGYTYEQYF.

V is TRBV5-6 and J is TRBJ1-2; D perhaps matches TRBD1 (5 bases). There are 12 residues in the CDR3. CDR1 and CDR2 from the germline V gene are SGHDT and YYEEEE. Deletions cut 3 bases from V and 8 bases from J, with 11 bases between. The CDR3 DNA reads TGTGCCAGCAGCTCTCAGGGTTGGGGCTACACCTTC. Translation gives CASSSQGWGYTF.

Only a few counts were recorded for this clone. The J gene is TRBJ2-7, the V gene TRBV7-6; possible D gene TRBD2, 7 bases. V lost 1 base and J lost 5, with 15 bases in between. Germline CDR1 SGHVS, CDR2 FNYEAQ. This CDR3 region has 15 residues. CDR3 sequence: CASSLVGGPGDEQYF. The CDR3 DNA reads as TGTGCCAGCAGCTTAGTGGGGGGGCCCGGCGACGAGCAGTACTTC.

This chain connects TRBV5-5 to TRBJ2-7; unclear D gene. Germline CDR1 is SGHKS and CDR2 is YYEKEE (reference sequence). The CDR3 is 15 residues long. V was clipped by 3 bases and J by 2 bases, with 15 bases between them. CDR3 bases: TGTGCCAGCAGCTCTAGGCCGTCCGGCCCCTACGAGCAGTACTTC. This encodes CASSSRPSGPYEQYF. Using reference TRBV5-5 and TRBJ2-7 for the parts outside the CDR3, the full variable domain is DAGVTQSPTHLIKTRGQQVTLRCSPISGHKSVSWYQQVLGQGPQFIFQYYEKEERGRGNFPDRFSARQFPNYSSELNVNALLLGDSALYLCASSSRPSGPYEQYFGPGTRLTVT.

This chain joins TRBV6-1 and TRBJ1-1; no clear D. CDR1 and CDR2 (germline): MNHNS, SASEGT. Trimming pared 4 bases from V and 4 bases from J, leaving 13 bases between. The length of the CDR3 is 14 residues. This CDR3 is CASSGHSSFTEAFF. The CDR3 nucleotides are TGTGCCAGCAGTGGACATAGTTCTTTCACTGAAGCTTTCTTT.